One and the same sample provided the 8 T cell receptor beta chains below, sequenced in a study of T-cell reconstitution after alpha-beta-depleted transplantation in children. As it was prepared, the TCRbeta library received unique molecular identifiers. TCRdb ran MiXCR on the PCR reads and lists one entry per CDR3 protein. The sample yields 250,000 to 300,000 distinct CDR3 sequences, 9.9% seen once. The source material was PBMCs from the stem cell graft donor, sampled from the stem cell graft. These receptors were obtained from a human donor who donated a stem cell graft to a child with SCID.

This clonotype was seen only a few times. J is TRBJ2-7 and V is TRBV5-1; 7 bases map to TRBD1. CDR1 is SGHRS and CDR2 is YFSETQ in the germline V gene. V lost 4 bases and J lost 1; bases outside the gene matches: 2. CDR3 size: 13 residues. CDR3 sequence: CASSMGQSYEQYF. The CDR3 DNA reads as TGCGCCAGCAGCATGGGACAGTCCTACGAGCAGTACTTC.

This clonotype was picked up a small number of times. The chain uses TRBV18 and TRBJ2-7; the match to TRBD2 covers 8 bases. The germline CDR1 and CDR2 sequences are KGHSH and LQKENI. V was clipped by 3 bases and J by 3 bases; unmatched bases: 1. CDR3 length: 13 amino acids. The CDR3 region has the DNA TGTGCCAGCTCACCGGGACTAGTCTACGAGCAGTACTTC. Protein sequence: CASSPGLVYEQYF. Using reference TRBV18 and TRBJ2-7 for the parts outside the CDR3, the full variable domain is NAGVMQNPRHLVRRRGQEARLRCSPMKGHSHVYWYRQLPEEGLKFMVYLQKENIIDESGMPKERFSAEFPKEGPSILRIQQVVRGDSAAYFCASSPGLVYEQYFGPGTRLTVT.

This clonotype has just a few counts. This chain joins TRBV2 and TRBJ2-5, with D possibly TRBD2 on 6 matching bases. The germline V gene encodes CDR1 SNHLY and CDR2 FYNNEI. V was shortened by 4 bases and J by 1 base, with 10 bases between the two germline ends. The CDR3 is 14 residues long. CDR3 nucleotides: TGTGCCAGCAGTGCCGGGGGATCCCAAGAGACCCAGTACTTC. This sequence encodes CASSAGGSQETQYF.

The sample holds many counts of this clonotype. This chain joins TRBV4-2 and TRBJ2-7; 9 bases are a match to TRBD1. Looked up from germline, CDR1 is LGHNA and CDR2 is YNFKEQ. The CDR3 length is 14 residues. J gave up 2 bases and V 4 bases, and 3 bases lay outside the gene matches. The CDR3 coding sequence is TGTGCCAGCAGCCCGGACAGGGGACCCTACGAGCAGTACTTC. Encoded protein: CASSPDRGPYEQYF.

There are many counts of this clonotype. CDR3 loop: CASSYRDRGSYEQYF. The CDR3 bases are TGTGCCAGCAGTTACCGGGACAGGGGGTCCTACGAGCAGTACTTC. The V call is TRBV6-5, the J call TRBJ2-7; 11 bases agree with TRBD1. Germline CDR1 is MNHEY and CDR2 is SVGAGI. V shed 2 bases, J shed 1 base, and the junction held 1 base outside the gene matches. The CDR3 extends over 15 amino acids.

The rearrangement joins TRBV12-3 or TRBV12-4 to TRBJ2-5; 11 bases agree with TRBD2. This CDR3 has 14 residues. J lost 4 bases, V lost 6 bases, and 4 bases had no gene match. In DNA, the CDR3 is TGTGCCAGCAGCCTCGGGACTAGCGGAGAGACCCAGTACTTC. Its translation is CASSLGTSGETQYF.

This clonotype has just a few counts. The gene calls are TRBV20-1 and TRBJ1-2; D is possibly TRBD1 (5 bases). The CDR3 runs to 14 residues. Germline CDR1 DFQATT, CDR2 SNEGSKA (reference sequence). Trimming stripped 6 bases from V and 4 bases from J, with 18 bases between. CDR3 sequence: CSAEGGTGVYGYTF. The CDR3 DNA follows: TGCAGTGCCGAAGGCGGGACGGGAGTCTATGGCTACACCTTC.

The chain employs TRBV6-2 or TRBV6-3 and TRBJ1-2; D unclear. Germline CDR1 MNHEY, CDR2 SVGEGT. The CDR3 has 15 residues. The V end was cut by 6 bases, the J end by 2 bases, with 16 bases between. CDR3: CASSLGLPTNYGYTF. CDR3 nucleotides: TGTGCCAGCAGCCTGGGCCTACCCACCAACTATGGCTACACCTTC.